This TCR beta chain was retrieved from a study of brain T cells in children with intractable seizures. Data came from immunoSEQ multiplex PCR; TCRdb stores just in-frame clones and leaves some out. Of about 340,000 clones in the sample, over 90% are singletons; the top ten hold approximately 5%. Regarding time point: blood from clinic visit 5 months post-surgery; TSC patient then seizure free. Sequencing was limited to surgery cases with top T cell transcript signatures in brain tissue. This CDR3 contains 13 residues. The V gene's germline CDR1 is GTSNPN and CDR2 SVGIG (reference sequence). The V and J ends lost 4 bases and 1 base respectively, with 10 bases between them.

The input for sequencing was peripheral blood, taken approximately 5 months after surgery. V and J are TRBV30 and TRBJ1-1; tentative D call: TRBD1 (5 bases). The sequence was obtained from a boy under two years old with tuberous sclerosis and intractable seizures. CDR3 bases: TGTGCCTGGACCCCAGACAGGAACACTGAAGCTTTCTTT. Translated: CAWTPDRNTEAFF.